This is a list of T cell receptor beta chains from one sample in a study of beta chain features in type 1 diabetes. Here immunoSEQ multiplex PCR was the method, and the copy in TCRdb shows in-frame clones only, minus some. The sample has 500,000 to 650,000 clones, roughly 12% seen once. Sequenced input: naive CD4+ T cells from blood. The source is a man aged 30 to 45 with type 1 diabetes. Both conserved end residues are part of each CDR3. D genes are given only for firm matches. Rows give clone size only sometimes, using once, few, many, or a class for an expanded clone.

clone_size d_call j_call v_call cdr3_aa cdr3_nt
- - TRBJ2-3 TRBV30 CAWRLRASTDTQYF TGTGCCTGGAGATTACGGGCTAGCACAGATACGCAGTATTTT
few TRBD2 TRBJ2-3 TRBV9 CASSSGTSGGPTDTQYF TGTGCCAGCAGCTCAGGGACTAGCGGGGGCCCCACAGATACGCAGTATTTT
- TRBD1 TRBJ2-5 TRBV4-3 CASSPGQGGETQYF TGCGCCAGCAGCCCGGGACAGGGAGGAGAGACCCAGTACTTC
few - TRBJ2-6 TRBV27 CASRANGGFSGANVLTF TGTGCCAGCAGGGCCAATGGGGGATTCTCTGGGGCCAACGTCCTGACTTTC
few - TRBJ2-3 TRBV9 CASKGGPGDTQYF TGTGCCAGCAAGGGGGGGCCAGGAGATACGCAGTATTTT
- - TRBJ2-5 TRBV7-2 CASSFYRAQETQYF TGTGCCAGCAGCTTTTACAGGGCCCAAGAGACCCAGTACTTC
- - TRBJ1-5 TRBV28 CASSQHGPDQPQHF TGTGCCAGCAGTCAACACGGTCCGGATCAGCCCCAGCATTTT
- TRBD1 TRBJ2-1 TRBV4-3 CASSQDLSNRGYHNEQFF TGCGCCAGCAGCCAAGATCTAAGTAACAGGGGGTACCACAATGAGCAGTTCTTC
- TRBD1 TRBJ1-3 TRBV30 CAWYRGSGNTIYF TGTGCCTGGTACAGGGGTTCTGGAAACACCATATATTTT
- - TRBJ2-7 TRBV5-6 CASSLARGSEQYF TGTGCCAGCAGCTTGGCCCGGGGGAGCGAGCAGTACTTC
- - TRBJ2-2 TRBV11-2 CASSRTANTGELFF TGTGCCAGCTCACGGACGGCGAACACCGGGGAGCTGTTTTTT
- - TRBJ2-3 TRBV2 CASSDTNTDTQYF TGTGCCAGCAGTGATACTAACACAGATACGCAGTATTTT
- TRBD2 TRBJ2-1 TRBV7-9 CASSLAGTSGAYNEQFF TGTGCCAGCAGCTTAGCCGGGACTAGCGGAGCCTACAATGAGCAGTTCTTC
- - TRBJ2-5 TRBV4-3 CASSQDYGGAETQYF TGCGCCAGCAGCCAAGATTACGGAGGGGCGGAGACCCAGTACTTC
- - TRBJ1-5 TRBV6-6 CASSYSRLQPQHF TGTGCCAGCAGTTACTCGCGTCTTCAGCCCCAGCATTTT
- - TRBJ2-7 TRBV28 CASSVLTVTYEQYF TGTGCCAGCAGTGTCTTGACAGTTACCTACGAGCAGTACTTC
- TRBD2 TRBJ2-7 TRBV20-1 CSGSGSYEQYF TGCAGTGGTAGCGGGTCCTACGAGCAGTACTTC
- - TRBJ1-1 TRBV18 CASSPPDFYHKAFF TGTGCCAGCTCACCGCCTGACTTTTATCATAAAGCTTTCTTT
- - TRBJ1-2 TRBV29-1 CSVENPLWGEGGYTF TGCAGCGTTGAAAACCCCTTGTGGGGAGAGGGTGGCTACACCTTC
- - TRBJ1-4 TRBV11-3 CASSLDFLNEKLFF TGTGCCAGCAGCTTAGATTTTCTGAACGAAAAACTGTTTTTT
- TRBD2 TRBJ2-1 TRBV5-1 CASSLALAGAGEQFF TGCGCCAGCAGCTTGGCCTTAGCGGGGGCGGGTGAGCAGTTCTTC
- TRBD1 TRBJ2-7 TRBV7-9 CASSYDRGNSYEQYF TGTGCCAGCAGCTATGACAGGGGGAACTCCTACGAGCAGTACTTC
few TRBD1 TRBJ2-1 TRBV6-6 CASSLPTGNEQFF TGTGCCAGCAGTCTCCCGACAGGGAACGAGCAGTTCTTC
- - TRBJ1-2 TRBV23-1 CARNKSPGVNYGYTF TGCGCCAGGAATAAATCCCCAGGGGTTAACTATGGCTACACCTTC
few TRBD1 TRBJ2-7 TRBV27 CASSLGRGLGEQYF TGTGCCAGCAGTTTGGGCAGGGGGTTGGGCGAGCAGTACTTC
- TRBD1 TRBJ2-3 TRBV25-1 CASSVVTGTGSTDTQYF TGTGCCAGCAGTGTCGTAACCGGGACAGGCAGCACAGATACGCAGTATTTT
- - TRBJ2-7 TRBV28 CASSNRAGEQYF TGTGCCAGCAGCAATAGGGCGGGGGAGCAGTACTTC
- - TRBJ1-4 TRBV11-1 CASSLRGEKLFF TGTGCCAGCAGCTTACGGGGGGAAAAACTGTTTTTT
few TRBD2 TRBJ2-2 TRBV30 CAWSRIAGATNTGELFF TGTGCCTGGAGTAGAATAGCGGGGGCCACGAACACCGGGGAGCTGTTTTTT
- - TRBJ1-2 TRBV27 CASSLSGTVNYGYTF TGTGCCAGCAGTTTAAGCGGGACGGTTAACTATGGCTACACCTTC
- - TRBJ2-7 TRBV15 CATSRGGLASHEQYF TGTGCCACCAGCAGAGGTGGCCTAGCCAGTCACGAGCAGTACTTC
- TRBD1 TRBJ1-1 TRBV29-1 CSVGQGTEAFF TGCAGCGTTGGACAGGGCACTGAAGCTTTCTTT